The 21 T cell receptor beta chains below come from one sample, sequenced in a study of blood T cell repertoires in COVID-19. Sequencing was performed with immunoSEQ multiplex PCR; in TCRdb, only in-frame clones are kept and a portion is missing. The data contain approximately 250,000 clones, roughly 82% of them singletons. Sequencing input: peripheral blood. These TCRs come from a middle-aged man who had recovered from COVID-19.

The chain couples TRBV19 to TRBJ2-3; 15 positions match TRBD2. Losses at the gene ends were 3 bases for V and 5 bases for J; bases not matched to a gene: 12. This CDR3 comprises 19 residues. CDR1 and CDR2 (germline): LNHDA, SQIVND (reference sequence). The CDR3: CASSIRRTSGGADGDTQYF. The CDR3 DNA reads as TGTGCCAGTAGTATTCGGAGGACTAGCGGGGGGGCCGATGGAGATACGCAGTATTTT.

J is TRBJ1-4 and V is TRBV6-5; possible D gene TRBD1, 6 bases. Germline CDR1 MNHEY, CDR2 SVGAGI. The CDR3 covers 15 residues. Between the trimmed V and J ends, which lost 6 bases and 5 bases, there was a span of 16 bases. The CDR3 bases are TGTGCCAGCAGAACTCGGAGAACAGGGAATGAAAAACTGTTTTTT. Its protein is CASRTRRTGNEKLFF.

The chain couples TRBV5-1 to TRBJ2-7; D ambiguous. This CDR3 is 14 amino acids long. V was clipped by 0 bases and J by 2 bases, with 9 bases between them. From germline, CDR1 is SGHRS and CDR2 YFSETQ. CDR3 nucleotide sequence: TGCGCCAGCAGCTTGGACCACGGTCCCTACGAGCAGTACTTC. The encoded protein is CASSLDHGPYEQYF.

In its sample, this clone was seen once. Here the CDR3 reads CASRSGRDTDTQYF. The DNA of the CDR3 is TGCGCCAGCAGATCTGGGCGGGACACAGATACGCAGTATTTT. The chain employs TRBV5-1 and TRBJ2-3; D possibly corresponds to TRBD2 (6 bases). Germline loops: CDR1 SGHRS, CDR2 YFSETQ. The CDR3 loop spans 14 amino acids. Trimming shortened V by 5 bases and J by 2 bases, and 12 bases separated the two germline ends.

The chain joins TRBV2 to TRBJ2-1, with 9 bases identical to TRBD1. Unmatched junction bases numbered 10, after V lost 6 bases and J lost 7 bases. CDR3 length: 15 residues. Germline V gene sequence: CDR1 SNHLY, CDR2 FYNNEI. The CDR3 spells CASSRDRVLSNEQFF. The CDR3 DNA sequence: TGTGCCAGCAGCAGGGACAGGGTCCTATCGAATGAGCAGTTCTTC.

CDR3 loop: CASSYNTLKREVADTQYF. CDR3 coding DNA: TGTGCCAGCAGTTACAATACCCTAAAGCGGGAGGTGGCAGATACGCAGTATTTT. The chain recombines TRBV6-2 or TRBV6-3 with TRBJ2-3; 9 bases line up with TRBD2. The junction had 13 bases not matched to a gene; V was cut back by 2 bases and J by 4 bases. There are 18 residues in the CDR3. Looked up from germline, CDR1 is MNHEY and CDR2 is SVGEGT.

The chain has TRBV5-1 and TRBJ1-2, with 8 bases identical to TRBD1. V lost 0 bases, J lost 6 bases, and 7 bases stayed unmatched. CDR1 and CDR2 (germline): SGHRS, YFSETQ. The CDR3 has 15 residues. This CDR3 is CASSLGQGAFDGYTF. CDR3 nucleotide sequence: TGCGCCAGCAGCTTGGGGCAGGGGGCGTTTGATGGCTACACCTTC.

This clone was counted a single time. V is TRBV2 and J is TRBJ2-7; D might be TRBD2 (5 bases). CDR3 size: 15 residues. V lost 0 bases to trimming and J lost 5 bases, with 14 bases between them. Germline V lookup: CDR1 SNHLY, CDR2 FYNNEI. CDR3 amino acids: CASSEAIWASNEQYF. In DNA, the CDR3 is TGTGCCAGCAGTGAAGCCATATGGGCTAGCAACGAGCAGTACTTC.

The chain is built from TRBV18 and TRBJ1-4; D not resolved. The CDR3 covers 15 residues. Trimming took off 1 base at V and 1 base at J, with 7 bases between the two ends. The V gene's germline CDR1 is KGHSH and CDR2 LQKENI. The CDR3 DNA reads as TGTGCCAGCTCACCACGAGCAGGAACTAATGAAAAACTGTTTTTT. Its translation is CASSPRAGTNEKLFF.

J is TRBJ1-2 and V is TRBV5-1; 7 bases agree with TRBD1. Germline values: CDR1 SGHRS, CDR2 YFSETQ. V lost 4 bases, J lost 6 bases, and 15 bases stayed unmatched. The CDR3 is made up of 16 amino acids. Written as DNA, the CDR3 is TGCGCCAGCAGCGGACTCGCGGGACAGACGTTGAATGGCTACACCTTC. Protein: CASSGLAGQTLNGYTF.

The rearrangement links TRBV9 to TRBJ2-3; 11 bases are a match to TRBD2. Germline trimming cut 3 bases from V and 0 bases from J; bases unmatched to any gene: 3. The CDR3 runs to 16 residues. CDR1 SGDLS and CDR2 YYNGEE come from the germline V gene. DNA for the CDR3: TGTGCCAGCAGCGCCCGGACTAGCGGGAGCACAGATACGCAGTATTTT. This sequence encodes CASSARTSGSTDTQYF.

The CDR3 DNA reads TGTGCCAGCAGCTCCCAGGAAGCAGAGACCCAGTACTTC. It specifies CASSSQEAETQYF. The rearrangement links TRBV7-8 to TRBJ2-5; D remains ambiguous. The CDR3 contains 13 residues. From germline, CDR1 is SGHVS and CDR2 FQNEAQ. V was cut by 4 bases and J by 4 bases, with 10 bases left in between.

The V and J genes are TRBV11-2 and TRBJ2-4; D is unclear. The length of the CDR3 is 13 residues. Trimming stripped 8 bases from V and 0 bases from J, with 8 bases between. Germline assignment: CDR1 SGHAT and CDR2 FQNNGV. CDR3 residues: CASYNLAKNIQYF. In nucleotides, the CDR3 is TGTGCCAGCTACAATTTAGCCAAAAACATTCAGTACTTC. The full variable domain, rest sourced from reference TRBV11-2 and TRBJ2-4, is EAGVAQSPRYKIIEKRQSVAFWCNPISGHATLYWYQQILGQGPKLLIQFQNNGVVDDSQLPKDRFSAERLKGVDSTLKIQPAKLEDSAVYLCASYNLAKNIQYFGAGTRLSVL.

This clone was seen more than once but under ten times. The V call is TRBV7-9, the J call TRBJ1-2; no clear D gene. The CDR3 is 13 residues long. Trimming stripped 2 bases from V and 0 bases from J, with 4 bases between. CDR1 and CDR2 from the germline V gene are SEHNR and FQNEAQ (reference sequence). The CDR3 sequence is CASSLSSNYGYTF. CDR3 DNA sequence: TGTGCCAGCAGCTTATCGTCTAACTATGGCTACACCTTC. The whole variable domain, remainder taken from reference TRBV7-9 and TRBJ1-2, is DTGVSQNPRHKITKRGQNVTFRCDPISEHNRLYWYRQTLGQGPEFLTYFQNEAQLEKSRLLSDRFSAERPKGSFSTLEIQRTEQGDSAMYLCASSLSSNYGYTFGSGTRLTVV.

The V gene is TRBV4-3, the J gene TRBJ2-2; TRBD2 is a possible D gene (5 bases). V lost 3 bases and J lost 2, with 10 bases in between. Germline V lookup: CDR1 LGHNA, CDR2 YSLEER. CDR3 length equals 15 residues. CDR3 DNA sequence: TGCGCCAGCAGCCAGGAAACTAGAAACACCGGGGAGCTGTTTTTT. This codes for CASSQETRNTGELFF.

This clone came up a few times. The chain couples TRBV14 to TRBJ2-1; 8 positions agree with TRBD2. Trimming at V came to 5 bases and at J to 2 bases, leaving 5 bases not matched to a gene. The germline gives CDR1 SGHDN, CDR2 FVKESK. The CDR3 has 15 amino acids. The CDR3 DNA is TGTGCCAGCAGCGAAAGAGCGGGGGCCTACAATGAGCAGTTCTTC. Encoded protein: CASSERAGAYNEQFF.

The chain links TRBV18 to TRBJ1-6; no definite D call. In germline, CDR1 is KGHSH, CDR2 LQKENI. The CDR3 totals 13 residues. Trimming stripped 2 bases from V and 10 bases from J, with 9 bases between. The CDR3 is CASSPNRESPLHF. DNA for the CDR3: TGTGCCAGCTCACCAAACCGGGAATCACCCCTCCACTTT.

The chain links TRBV7-9 to TRBJ1-1; D uncertain. This CDR3 region has 14 residues. Trimming left V 6 bases short and J 0 bases short, with 11 bases between. The germline gives CDR1 SEHNR, CDR2 FQNEAQ (reference sequence). For the CDR3, the DNA is TGTGCCAGCAGTATCCAGACTTTGAACACTGAAGCTTTCTTT. Amino acid sequence: CASSIQTLNTEAFF.

The rearrangement joins TRBV7-7 to TRBJ2-5; D is unclear. Germline V gene sequence: CDR1 SSHAT, CDR2 FNYEAQ (reference sequence). The germline V and J ends were trimmed by 1 base and 2 bases, with 17 bases remaining between them. This CDR3 has 17 residues. This chain's CDR3 is CASSLGAQRLGQETQYF. DNA for the CDR3: TGTGCCAGCAGCTTAGGAGCCCAGAGGCTTGGGCAAGAGACCCAGTACTTC.

Concerning this clone: At the DNA level, this CDR3 is encoded by other sequences in the same sample as well. This sequence joins TRBV28 and TRBJ2-7; D ambiguous. The germline CDR1 and CDR2 sequences are MDHEN and SYDVKM. Trimming took off 3 bases at V and 3 bases at J, with 6 bases between the two ends. CDR3 length equals 12 residues. The CDR3 reads CASSFQNYEQYF. The CDR3 nucleotides read TGTGCCAGCAGTTTCCAAAACTACGAGCAGTACTTC.

This sequence joins TRBV10-2 and TRBJ2-1; 8 positions match TRBD2. V shed 4 bases, J shed 0 bases, and the junction held 2 bases outside the gene matches. The CDR3 runs 15 residues. The germline V gene encodes CDR1 WSHSY and CDR2 SAAADI. CDR3 in amino acids: CASSGLAGSYNEQFF. DNA of the CDR3: TGCGCCAGCAGTGGCCTAGCGGGCTCCTACAATGAGCAGTTCTTC.